This TCR beta chain was captured by sequencing in a study of control samples from healthy donors and cancer patients. Here immunoSEQ multiplex PCR was the method, and the copy in TCRdb shows in-frame clones only, minus some. This sample has 90,000 to 150,000 clones; approximately 88% occur once, and the top ten carry around 3.4%. This CDR3 has 16 amino acids. Trimming cost V 2 bases and J 1 base, with 14 bases left between them. Germline V gene sequence: CDR1 SGHTA, CDR2 FQGNSA. This sequence originates from a man aged 35 to 55 in good health. Sequencing was carried out using blood. The rearrangement links TRBV7-2 to TRBJ1-1, with D possibly matching TRBD1 (6 bases). CDR3 DNA: TGTGCCAGCAGCTTATTACAGGGAAGGGGGAACACTGAAGCTTTCTTT. Translating it yields CASSLLQGRGNTEAFF.